This TCR beta chain derives from a study of T-cell reconstitution after alpha-beta-depleted transplantation in children. Study-wide findings and caveats: T-cell counts and diversity at one year post-transplant came mainly from newly produced T cells. Several hundred expanded graft clones reportedly gave rise to the alpha-beta T cells present about two months after transplant. Surviving recipient T cells and thymic progenitors produced the high day-60 TCRbeta diversity seen in some patients.

This CDR3 contains 14 residues. From germline, CDR1 is DFQATT and CDR2 SNEGSKA (reference sequence). V was trimmed by 5 bases and J by 0 bases, leaving 13 bases between them. This clonotype was found many times. Its antigen is as yet unknown. The authors prepared the TCRbeta library with unique molecular identifiers. TCRdb re-called the PCR reads through MiXCR, storing one row per CDR3 protein. This table has some 78,000 distinct CDR3 sequences, 11% to 15% appearing once. The sequence was obtained from a male patient between 2 and 10 years old who had a stem cell transplant for acute lymphoblastic leukemia, so the T cells may come from the graft donor. The sequenced sample was PBMCs, mostly from graft donor cells, obtained 180 days after TCRalphabeta/CD19-depleted stem cell transplant. This rearrangement joins TRBV20-1 to TRBJ1-2, with D possibly matching TRBD1 (6 bases). DNA of the CDR3: TGCAGTGCTTTTCGGACAGACGCTAACTATGGCTACACCTTC. Its protein product is CSAFRTDANYGYTF.